The sequence of this T cell receptor (beta chain) was determined in a study of T-cell memory formation after mild COVID-19. Findings of the study overall: CM and EM subsets held most contracting CD4+ clones; EMRA held CD8+ ones. Balance between CD4 and CD8 was seen in clones contracting day 15 to 85, and a CD4+ lean was seen in later expanders. Some SARS-CoV-2-responding clones were already detected in memory before infection.

Germline V lookup: CDR1 LGHDT, CDR2 YNNKEL (reference sequence). CDR3 length: 16 amino acids. The trim removed 3 bases at V and 0 bases at J, leaving 5 bases unmatched. Via MiXCR, TCRdb re-called the 5' RACE reads, giving one row per CDR3 protein. The table has about 430,000 distinct CDR3 sequences, roughly 26% seen once. This clonotype was observed a few times. Its specificity is not known. Sequencing was done on a sample of PBMCs or a T cell subset sorted from them (not recorded which). This rearrangement joins TRBV3-1 to TRBJ2-5; TRBD2 aligns across 9 bases. The receptor was derived from an adult woman who had mild COVID-19 (a few samples of this study predate the infection). Cell type and time point are not known. CDR3 sequence reads: CASSHRLAGYQETQYF. The CDR3 DNA reads TGTGCCAGCAGCCATCGGCTAGCGGGATACCAAGAGACCCAGTACTTC.